This TCR beta chain was recovered during a study of beta chain features in type 1 diabetes. For the study at large: The patients were much like the healthy donors in age, gender and cell yields.

This clone has just a few counts. Its antigen is not identified. A single heparinised draw of around 110 mL on average was taken per donor. Of the isolated RNA, all was reverse transcribed, and so the sequenced material was expressed TCRB transcripts. Only in-frame clones appear in the TCRdb table, and some are missing; sequencing was by immunoSEQ multiplex PCR. The sample lists nearly 250,000 clones, 13% to 15% occurring once. Germline values: CDR1 LGHNA, CDR2 YNFKEQ. The CDR3 totals 16 residues. V was clipped by 1 base and J by 1 base; unmatched bases: 1. Study-wide findings and caveats: Type 1 diabetes patients had VDJ junctions that carried fewer insertions and more deletions. The analysis here could not establish whether HLA type shapes TCRB rearrangement.

The chain carries TRBV4-2 and TRBJ2-5; 12 bases map to TRBD2. Sequencing was carried out using naive CD4+ T cells from blood. This receptor was obtained from a woman aged 40 to 49 in good health. The DNA of the CDR3 is TGTGCCAGCAGCCAAGGGACTAGCGGGGTCCAAGAGACCCAGTACTTC. Protein: CASSQGTSGVQETQYF.